The T cell receptor beta chain described here comes from a study of stem cell transplantation in POMP-related autoinflammatory disease. Overall study context: CD8+ T cells were low and CD4+ cells naive-skewed before transplant.

As concerns this clone: Its antigen is not known. One end of the junction varies from germline; a read error may be responsible.

Generated by immunoSEQ multiplex PCR, the TCRdb table keeps only in-frame clones and is missing some. This table holds tens of thousands of clones, around 83% found once. Study findings and constraints: Across all analyzed T-cell subsets, patients with PRAID tended toward reduced diversity and increased clonality. Patients with PRAID showed a restricted number of unique TRB V-J gene pairings.

PRAID featured immunodeficiency plus autoinflammation. Per the germline V gene, CDR1 is SGHTA and CDR2 is FQGTGA. This CDR3 contains 16 residues. The sequence came from a human donor with POMP-related autoinflammation and immune dysregulation (PRAID). V and J are TRBV7-3 and TRBJ1-2; 7 bases map to TRBD1. The sequencing used CD4+ T cells from PBMCs, collected before stem cell transplantation. The CDR3, as DNA: TGTGCCAGCAGCCTCCCGACCGGGACAGCCTCTTATGACTACACCTTC. Translating it yields CASSLPTGTASYDYTF.